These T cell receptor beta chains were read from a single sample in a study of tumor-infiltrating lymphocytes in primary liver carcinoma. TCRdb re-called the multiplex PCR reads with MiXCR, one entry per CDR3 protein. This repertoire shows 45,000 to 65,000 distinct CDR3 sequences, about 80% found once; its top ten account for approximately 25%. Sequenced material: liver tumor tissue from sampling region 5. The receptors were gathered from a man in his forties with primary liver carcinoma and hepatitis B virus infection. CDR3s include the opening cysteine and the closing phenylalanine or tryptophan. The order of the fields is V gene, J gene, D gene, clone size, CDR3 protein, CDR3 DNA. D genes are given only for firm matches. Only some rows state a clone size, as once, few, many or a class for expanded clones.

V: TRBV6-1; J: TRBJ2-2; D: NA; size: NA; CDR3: CAGSEVPTSLAGELFF; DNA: TGTGCCGGCAGTGAAGTCCCCACTAGCTTAGCCGGGGAGCTGTTCTTT
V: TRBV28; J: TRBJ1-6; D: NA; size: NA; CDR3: CASSIRVDTPLHF; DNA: TGTGCCAGCAGTATCAGGGTGGACACACCCCTCCACTTT
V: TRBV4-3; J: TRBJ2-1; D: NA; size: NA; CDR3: CTSSQDRSRFHSEQFF; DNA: TGCACCAGCAGCCAAGATAGGAGCAGGTTTCACAGTGAGCAGTTCTTC
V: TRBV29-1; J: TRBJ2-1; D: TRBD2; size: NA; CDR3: CSAGGPARESYEQFF; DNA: TGCAGCGCTGGGGGTCCAGCGCGGGAGAGCTATGAGCAGTTCTTC
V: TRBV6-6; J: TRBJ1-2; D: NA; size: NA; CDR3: CASSEGPVGRGYGYTF; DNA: TGTGCCAGCAGCGAAGGTCCGGTCGGAAGAGGATATGGCTATACCTTC
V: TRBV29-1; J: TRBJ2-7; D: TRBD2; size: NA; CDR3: CSVEEPGGSSYEQYF; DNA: TGCAGCGTTGAAGAGCCGGGAGGGAGTTCCTACGAGCAGTACTTC
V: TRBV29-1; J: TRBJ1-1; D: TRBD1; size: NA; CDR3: CSVGTGMTEVFF; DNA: TGCAGTGTAGGGACAGGCATGACTGAAGTTTTCTTT
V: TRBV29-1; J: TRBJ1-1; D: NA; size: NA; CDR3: CSAYTGATSTEAFF; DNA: TGCAGCGCCTACACGGGGGCAACCTCTACTGAAGCTTTCTTT
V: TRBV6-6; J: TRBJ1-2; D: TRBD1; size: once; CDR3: CASSSDDGTGNGYIF; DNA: TGTGCCAGCAGTTCTGACGACGGGACAGGCAATGGCTACATCTTC
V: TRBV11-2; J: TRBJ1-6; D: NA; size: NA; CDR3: CASADGNNSPPHF; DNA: TGTGCCAGCGCGGACGGAAATAATTCACCCCCACACTTT
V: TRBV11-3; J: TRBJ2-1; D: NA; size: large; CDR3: CASSLRQSSYNEQFF; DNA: TGTGCCAGCAGCTTAAGACAGAGCTCCTACAATGAGCAGTTCTTC
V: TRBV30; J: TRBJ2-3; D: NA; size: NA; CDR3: CARTPRGDTQYF; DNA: TGTGCCCGGACCCCCCGCGGAGATACGCAGTATTTT
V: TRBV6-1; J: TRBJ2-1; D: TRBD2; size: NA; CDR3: CASSGGTSGFNEQLF; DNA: TGTGCCAGCAGTGGGGGAACTAGCGGGTTCAATGAGCAGCTCTTC
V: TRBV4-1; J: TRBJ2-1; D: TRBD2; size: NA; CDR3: CVSSPRGVAGGHSGQFF; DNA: TGCGTCAGCAGCCCCAGAGGGGTAGCGGGAGGGCATAGTGGGCAGTTCTTC
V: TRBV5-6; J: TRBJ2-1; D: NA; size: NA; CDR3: CASGYRWRAYNEQFF; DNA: TGTGCCAGCGGCTACCGGTGGCGGGCCTACAATGAGCAGTTCTTC
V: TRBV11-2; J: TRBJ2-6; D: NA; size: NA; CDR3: CASSIWGDRGISLSGANVLTF; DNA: TGTGCCAGCAGTATCTGGGGAGACCGGGGCATTTCCCTCTCTGGGGCCAACGTCCTGACTTTC
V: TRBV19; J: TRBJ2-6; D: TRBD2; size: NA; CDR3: CASSMRLAGEPGANVLTF; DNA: TGTGCCAGTAGTATGAGACTAGCGGGAGAACCTGGGGCCAACGTCCTGACTTTC
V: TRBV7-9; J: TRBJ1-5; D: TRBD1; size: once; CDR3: CASNPGQEDSNQPQHF; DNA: TGTGCCAGCAACCCCGGACAGGAAGATAGCAATCAGCCCCAGCATTTT
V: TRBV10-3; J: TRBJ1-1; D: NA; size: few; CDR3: CVIRDRGNTEAFF; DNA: TGTGTCATCAGGGACCGGGGGAACACTGAAGCTTTCTTT
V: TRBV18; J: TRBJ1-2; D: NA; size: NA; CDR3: CASSPWNQGQPYGYTF; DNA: TGCGCCAGCTCACCTTGGAACCAGGGACAACCTTATGGCTACACCTTC
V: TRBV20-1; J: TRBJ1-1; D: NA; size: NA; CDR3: CSATPGRLNTEAFF; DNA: TGCAGTGCTACCCCAGGGCGTTTGAACACTGAAGCTTTCTTT
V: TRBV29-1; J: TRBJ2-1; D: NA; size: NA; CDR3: CSVDQVGLYNELFF; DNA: TGCAGCGTTGATCAAGTGGGACTCTACAATGAGCTGTTCTTC
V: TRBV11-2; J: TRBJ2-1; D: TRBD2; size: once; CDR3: CADSLDRGGRFYNEQLF; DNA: TGTGCCGACAGCTTAGATAGGGGCGGGAGGTTCTACAATGAGCAGCTCTTC
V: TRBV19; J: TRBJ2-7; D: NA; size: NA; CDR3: CASSITGPGNYGQYF; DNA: TGTGCCAGTAGTATTACAGGCCCTGGGAACTACGGGCAGTACTTC
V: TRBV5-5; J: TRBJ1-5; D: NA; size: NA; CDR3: CASSPSGGYQLQHF; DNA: TGTGCCAGCAGCCCTTCTGGGGGGTATCAGCTCCAGCATTTT